The count of the clone carrying this T cell receptor beta chain is one. What it binds is not known. Germline CDR1 and CDR2: SGHDN and FVKESK. There are 14 residues in the CDR3. The V end lost 4 bases, the J end lost 7 bases, and 16 bases lay between the germline ends. The authors extracted RNA and reverse transcribed it into cDNA as the sequencing template. Here immunoSEQ multiplex PCR was the method, and the copy in TCRdb shows in-frame clones only, minus some. The repertoire consists of approximately 110,000 clones, with approximately 55% occurring once and the leading ten covering approximately 3.1%. Treatment denoted: oral pan-JAK inhibitor, 5-10 mg twice daily. The sample comes from a study of CD8+ T cells in alopecia areata. Points from the study as a whole: Normal skin contains resident alphabeta T cells, and these are also sequenced in scalp samples.

This specimen consisted of CD4+ T cells sorted from blood, obtained at week 24, from a patient treated with tofacitinib. The chain is built from TRBV14 and TRBJ1-2, with D possibly being TRBD1 (6 bases). This receptor was identified in a human donor with alopecia areata. The CDR3 sequence: CASSRNREGSGYTF. CDR3 coding DNA: TGTGCCAGCAGCCGGAACAGGGAGGGTAGTGGCTACACCTTC.